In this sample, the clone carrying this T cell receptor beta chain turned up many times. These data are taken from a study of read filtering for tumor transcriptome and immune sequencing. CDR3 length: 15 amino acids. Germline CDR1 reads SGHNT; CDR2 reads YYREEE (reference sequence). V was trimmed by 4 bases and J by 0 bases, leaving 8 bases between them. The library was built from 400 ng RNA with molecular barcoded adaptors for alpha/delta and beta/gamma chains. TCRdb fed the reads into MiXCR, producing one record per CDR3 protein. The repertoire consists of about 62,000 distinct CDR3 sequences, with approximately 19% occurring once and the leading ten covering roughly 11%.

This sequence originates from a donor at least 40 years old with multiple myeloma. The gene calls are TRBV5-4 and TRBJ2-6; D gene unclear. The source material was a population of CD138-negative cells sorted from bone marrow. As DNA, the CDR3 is TGTGCCAGCAGCCTGACTCTCTCTGGGGCCAACGTCCTGACTTTC. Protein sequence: CASSLTLSGANVLTF.